Listed here is a single T cell receptor (beta chain). The data were taken from a study of cytotoxic CD8 clonotypes in ibrutinib-treated CLL. The protocol was immunoSEQ multiplex PCR, while the TCRdb copy is restricted to in-frame clones and leaves out a portion. The table has some 350,000 clones, over 55% seen once. This clonotype was sampled from a human donor with chronic lymphocytic leukemia. The material was PBMCs, obtained after 36 months of ibrutinib treatment.

In DNA form, the CDR3 reads TGTGCCAGCAGCTTGCGGGACTCCTGGGGGGAGCAGTTCTTC. This encodes CASSLRDSWGEQFF. This chain connects TRBV5-4 to TRBJ2-1; D perhaps matches TRBD2 (6 bases). The CDR3 runs to 14 residues. Trimming took 1 base from V and 10 from J, leaving 15 bases between them. Germline V gene lookup returns CDR1 SGHNT and CDR2 YYREEE (reference sequence).